This is a list of T cell receptor beta chains from one sample in a study of a mutant IDH1 vaccine in newly diagnosed glioma. TCRdb keeps only in-frame clones here, not all; method: immunoSEQ multiplex PCR. This table has fewer than 15,000 clones, about 80% appearing once. Antigens of these TCRs are unknown. The specimen comprised PBMCs, sampled from a glioma patient whose treatment included an IDH1 peptide vaccine. The receptor set was obtained from a woman aged 40 to 55 with glioma. The conserved cysteine and the conserved F or W are not part of the CDR3 here.

v_call	j_call	cdr3_aa
TRBV28	TRBJ1-5	ASSNRKTGSNQPQH
TRBV6-1	TRBJ2-7	ASRDYRAYEQY
TRBV5-1	TRBJ2-1	ASSGGLAGAYNEQF
TRBV27	TRBJ1-1	ASSFGTDYHEAF
TRBV2	TRBJ1-1	ASSEERRAF
TRBV28	TRBJ2-2	ASRTNRGGTGELF
TRBV9	TRBJ1-3	ASNMMGTARDTIY
TRBV7-8	TRBJ2-1	ASSRRLADYNEQF
TRBV9	TRBJ2-1	ASSTLVKGEQF
TRBV5-1	TRBJ1-1	ASSLAGALTEAF
TRBV5-1	TRBJ2-3	ASSHREGRPSTDTQY
TRBV28	TRBJ1-2	ASSLDAQSYGYT
TRBV5-6	TRBJ2-4	ASSPRGRVENIQY
TRBV29-1	TRBJ1-1	SVAAGLNTEAF